The source of this TCR beta chain is a study of blood T cell repertoires in COVID-19. At the level of the study: There were acute and convalescent COVID-19 samples, and they came from the United States, Italy and Spain. PBMCs, B-cell-depleted T cells, or T cells provided the cDNA or gDNA that made up the material.

The V and J ends lost 6 bases and 6 bases respectively, with 11 bases between them. There are 12 residues in the CDR3. Germline V CDR1 and CDR2: KGHSH, LQKENI. Assay used: immunoSEQ multiplex PCR; TCRdb lists only in-frame clones, some missing. The sample contains 150,000 or so clones, roughly 84% of which appear only once. Participants were aged about 18 to 100 years from 24 US areas. Two negative PCRs, clearance, or symptom resolution had been documented for recovered Cohort 3 donors. Sequencing used PBMCs or T cells enriched from blood (not recorded which). This clonotype was obtained from a man aged 55 to 69 who had recovered from COVID-19. The chain employs TRBV18 and TRBJ1-2; weak D call: TRBD1 (6 bases). DNA of the CDR3: TGTGCCAGCTCGGGGAACAGGGATGGCTACACCTTC. This gives the protein CASSGNRDGYTF. The full variable domain, with the rest looked up from reference TRBV18 and TRBJ1-2, is NAGVMQNPRHLVRRRGQEARLRCSPMKGHSHVYWYRQLPEEGLKFMVYLQKENIIDESGMPKERFSAEFPKEGPSILRIQQVVRGDSAAYFCASSGNRDGYTFGSGTRLTVV.